The 12 T cell receptor beta chains below come from one sample, sequenced in a study of regulatory T cells in long-lasting Graves disease. Time point denoted: persistent/refractory GD, antithyroid drugs over 5 years with positive TRAb. Extracted RNA from PBMCs served as the source of the TCR library. Combining iRepertoire HTBI primers with Arm-PCR of CDR3 regions, the authors built TCR beta libraries. TCRdb re-derived calls from the multiplex PCR reads in MiXCR, one entry per CDR3 protein. The sample contains 400,000 to 500,000 distinct CDR3 sequences, roughly 20% of which appear only once. This specimen was peripheral blood mononuclear cells (PBMCs), taken when the disease was refractory, from a patient treated with antithyroid drugs. The receptors come from a female donor with Graves disease.

This clonotype was counted only a few times. The rearrangement joins TRBV6-1 to TRBJ1-4; D gene unclear. Germline V gene sequence: CDR1 MNHNS, CDR2 SASEGT. Deletions cut 0 bases from V and 3 bases from J, with 11 bases between. The CDR3 is 16 residues long. The CDR3 DNA is TGTGCCAGCAGTGAAGCGTCTGTGGTGTCTAATGAAAAACTGTTTTTT. This codes for CASSEASVVSNEKLFF.

This sequence joins TRBV6-2 or TRBV6-3 and TRBJ2-3; tentative D call: TRBD2 (5 bases). The germline V and J ends were trimmed by 2 bases and 2 bases, with 11 bases remaining between them. This CDR3 has 15 amino acids. The germline V gene has CDR1 MNHEY and CDR2 SVGEGT. CDR3 bases: TGTGCCAGCAGTTACCGTTCGGGATCCACAGATACGCAGTATTTT. Residues: CASSYRSGSTDTQYF.

This clonotype was counted ten times or more. This chain uses TRBV20-1 with TRBJ1-2, with D unclear. Trimming stripped 1 base from V and 6 bases from J, with 9 bases between. The CDR3 contains 12 residues. In germline, CDR1 is DFQATT, CDR2 SNEGSKA (reference sequence). The CDR3 sequence is CSARGHGDGYTF. The CDR3 DNA follows: TGCAGTGCTAGAGGCCACGGAGATGGCTACACCTTC.

This sequence joins TRBV7-2 and TRBJ2-7; tentative D call: TRBD1 (6 bases). Trimming pared 5 bases from V and 4 bases from J, leaving 12 bases between. This CDR3 is built from 13 residues. CDR1 is SGHTA, CDR2 FQGNSA, per germline. The CDR3 DNA sequence: TGTGCCAGCAGCCCGGGACATAATTACGAGCAGTACTTC. Its protein is CASSPGHNYEQYF. The whole variable domain, filled in from reference TRBV7-2 and TRBJ2-7, reads GAGVSQSPSNKVTEKGKDVELRCDPISGHTALYWYRQSLGQGLEFLIYFQGNSAPDKSGLPSDRFSAERTGGSVSTLTIQRTQQEDSAVYLCASSPGHNYEQYFGPGTRLTVT.

This clonotype was found a few times. This chain links TRBV7-9 with TRBJ1-1; TRBD1 matches at 7 bases. This CDR3 has 16 residues. CDR1 is SEHNR and CDR2 is FQNEAQ in the germline V gene (reference sequence). The junction had 15 bases not matched to a gene; V was cut back by 6 bases and J by 5 bases. CDR3 nucleotide sequence: TGTGCCAGCAGTTTAATGGGAACAGGGGTTGCGACTGAAGCTTTCTTT. It codes for CASSLMGTGVATEAFF.

The chain employs TRBV6-1 and TRBJ1-6, with D possibly being TRBD1 (6 bases). Trimming shortened V by 0 bases and J by 10 bases, and 10 bases separated the two germline ends. The V gene's germline CDR1 is MNHNS and CDR2 SASEGT. The CDR3 sequence is 14 residues long. For the CDR3, the DNA is TGTGCCAGCAGTGAAGCCGGGGGCAACTCACCCCTCCACTTT. It yields the protein CASSEAGGNSPLHF.

The V gene is TRBV2, the J gene TRBJ2-1; 8 bases line up with TRBD2. The CDR3 has 17 residues. Germline V gene lookup returns CDR1 SNHLY and CDR2 FYNNEI. Trimming cost V 6 bases and J 5 bases; bases outside gene matches: 15. In DNA, the CDR3 is TGTGCCAGCAGCCCATTACGTAGCGGGGATCTTAACAATGAGCAGTTCTTC. This encodes CASSPLRSGDLNNEQFF.

This clonotype occurred many times. The chain couples TRBV28 to TRBJ1-1; a possible D gene is TRBD1 (6 bases). Trimming took 5 bases from V and 1 from J, leaving 14 bases between them. CDR3 length: 15 residues. CDR1 and CDR2 from the germline V gene are MDHEN and SYDVKM. CDR3 sequence reads: CASSTWGHRNTEAFF. The CDR3 DNA reads TGTGCCAGCAGTACATGGGGGCACCGGAACACTGAAGCTTTCTTT.

This clonotype has at least ten counts. CDR3 coding DNA: TGTGCCAGCAGACCCCGGTTCGCACAGGGGATCTCCTACGAGCAGTACTTC. Protein sequence: CASRPRFAQGISYEQYF. The genes are TRBV6-1 and TRBJ2-7; TRBD1 aligns across 7 bases. The length of the CDR3 is 17 residues. Per the germline V gene, CDR1 is MNHNS and CDR2 is SASEGT. The V segment lost 6 bases and the J segment 0 bases; nucleotides outside the gene matches: 14.

In the case of this clonotype: A much larger clone is a single base away; this may be a read error. This sequence joins TRBV28 and TRBJ2-7; D is perhaps TRBD2 (5 bases). Deletions cut 5 bases from V and 6 bases from J, with 14 bases between. CDR1 MDHEN and CDR2 SYDVKM come from the germline V gene. The CDR3 is 13 residues long. The CDR3 DNA is TGTGCCAGCAGTCTTGGCGGGCTTTTCGAGCAGTACTTC. It yields the protein CASSLGGLFEQYF.

There are many counts of this clonotype. The rearrangement joins TRBV3-1 to TRBJ2-5; 7 bases are a match to TRBD2. The CDR3 has 15 residues. Unmatched junction bases numbered 3, after V lost 0 bases and J lost 2 bases. Germline V lookup: CDR1 LGHDT, CDR2 YNNKEL (reference sequence). CDR3 in DNA: TGTGCCAGCAGCCAAGAGCTAGCGGTACAAGAGACCCAGTACTTC. It encodes CASSQELAVQETQYF.

This chain connects TRBV27 to TRBJ2-1; TRBD1 aligns across 9 bases. Germline CDR1 MNHEY, CDR2 SMNVEV (reference sequence). The length of the CDR3 is 14 residues. J was trimmed by 9 bases and V by 3 bases; bases with no gene match: 6. The CDR3 loop is CASSFGTGFGEQFF. The CDR3 nucleotides read TGTGCCAGCAGTTTCGGGACAGGGTTCGGTGAGCAGTTCTTC.